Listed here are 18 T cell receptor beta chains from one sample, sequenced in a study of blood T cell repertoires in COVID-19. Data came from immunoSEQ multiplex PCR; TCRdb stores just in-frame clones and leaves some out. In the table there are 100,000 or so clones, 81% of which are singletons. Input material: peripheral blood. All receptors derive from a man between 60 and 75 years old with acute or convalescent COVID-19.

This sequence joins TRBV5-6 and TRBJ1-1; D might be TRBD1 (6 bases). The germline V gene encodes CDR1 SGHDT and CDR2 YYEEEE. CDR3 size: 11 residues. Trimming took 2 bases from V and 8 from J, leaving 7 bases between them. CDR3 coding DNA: TGTGCCAGCAGCTTACAGGGAGAAGCTTTCTTT. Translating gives CASSLQGEAFF.

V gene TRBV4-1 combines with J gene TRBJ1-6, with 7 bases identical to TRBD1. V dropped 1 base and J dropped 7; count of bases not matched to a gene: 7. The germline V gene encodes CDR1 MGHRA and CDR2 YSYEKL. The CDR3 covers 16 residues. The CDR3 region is CASSQVEGGGNSPLHF. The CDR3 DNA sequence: TGCGCCAGCAGCCAAGTGGAAGGGGGCGGAAATTCACCCCTCCACTTT.

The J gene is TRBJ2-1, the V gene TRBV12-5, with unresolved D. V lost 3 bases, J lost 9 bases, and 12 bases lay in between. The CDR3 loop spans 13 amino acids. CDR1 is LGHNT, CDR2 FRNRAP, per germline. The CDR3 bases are TGTGCTAGTGGTTTAGCGCTAGTCGGTGAGCAGTTCTTC. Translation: CASGLALVGEQFF.

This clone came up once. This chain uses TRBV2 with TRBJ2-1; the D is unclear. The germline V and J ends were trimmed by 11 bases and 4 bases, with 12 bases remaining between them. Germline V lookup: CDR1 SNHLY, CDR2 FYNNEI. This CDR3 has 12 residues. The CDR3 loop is CAFQPGYNEQFF. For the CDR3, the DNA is TGTGCCTTCCAGCCGGGTTACAATGAGCAGTTCTTC.

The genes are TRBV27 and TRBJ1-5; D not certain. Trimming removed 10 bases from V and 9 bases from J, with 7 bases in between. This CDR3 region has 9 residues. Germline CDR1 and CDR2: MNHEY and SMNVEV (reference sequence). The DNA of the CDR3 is TGTGCCACCCTAGGGCCCCAGCATTTT. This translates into CATLGPQHF.

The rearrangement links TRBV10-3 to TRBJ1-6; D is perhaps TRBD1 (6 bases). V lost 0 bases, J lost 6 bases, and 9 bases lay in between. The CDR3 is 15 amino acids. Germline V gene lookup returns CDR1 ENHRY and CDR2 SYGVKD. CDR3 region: CAISESRDTNSPLHF. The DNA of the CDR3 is TGTGCCATCAGTGAGTCTCGGGACACTAATTCACCCCTCCACTTT.

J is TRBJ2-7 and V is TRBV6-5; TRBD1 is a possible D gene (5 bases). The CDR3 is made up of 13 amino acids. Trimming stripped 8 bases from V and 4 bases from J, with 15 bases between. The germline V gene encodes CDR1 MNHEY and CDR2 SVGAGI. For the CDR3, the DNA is TGTGCCAGCCCTAAAAAAGGGGTTTACGAGCAGTACGTC. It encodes CASPKKGVYEQYV.

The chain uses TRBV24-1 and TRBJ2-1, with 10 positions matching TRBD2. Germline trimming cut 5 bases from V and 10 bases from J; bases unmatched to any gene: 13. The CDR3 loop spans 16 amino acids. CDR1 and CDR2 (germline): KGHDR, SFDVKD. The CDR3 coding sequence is TGTGCCACCAGTGGCAATAGCGGGAGGTCCCCTGGGGAGCAGTTCTTC. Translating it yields CATSGNSGRSPGEQFF.

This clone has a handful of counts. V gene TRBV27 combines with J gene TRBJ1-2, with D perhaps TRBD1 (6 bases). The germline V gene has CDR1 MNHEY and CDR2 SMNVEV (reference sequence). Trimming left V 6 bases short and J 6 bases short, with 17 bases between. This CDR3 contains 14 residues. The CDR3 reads CASSPRGGVNGYTF. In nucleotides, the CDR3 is TGTGCCAGCAGCCCGAGGGGGGGTGTGAATGGCTACACCTTC.

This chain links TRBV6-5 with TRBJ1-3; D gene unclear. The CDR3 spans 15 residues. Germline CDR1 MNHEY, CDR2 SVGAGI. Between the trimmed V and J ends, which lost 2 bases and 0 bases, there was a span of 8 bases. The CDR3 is CASSYGGNSGNTIYF. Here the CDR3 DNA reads TGTGCCAGCAGTTACGGAGGGAACTCTGGAAACACCATATATTTT.

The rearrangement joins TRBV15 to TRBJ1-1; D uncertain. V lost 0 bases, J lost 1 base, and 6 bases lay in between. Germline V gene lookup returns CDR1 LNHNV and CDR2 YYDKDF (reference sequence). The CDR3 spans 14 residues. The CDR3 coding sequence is TGTGCCACCAGCAGAGATCAGCGGAACACTGAAGCTTTCTTT. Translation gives CATSRDQRNTEAFF.

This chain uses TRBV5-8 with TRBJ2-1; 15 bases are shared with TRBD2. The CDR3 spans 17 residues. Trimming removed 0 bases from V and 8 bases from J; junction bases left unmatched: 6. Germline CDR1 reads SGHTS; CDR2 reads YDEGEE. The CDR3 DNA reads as TGTGCCAGCAGCTTGGGGCAATGGACTAGCGGGAGGGATGAGCAGTTCTTC. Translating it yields CASSLGQWTSGRDEQFF. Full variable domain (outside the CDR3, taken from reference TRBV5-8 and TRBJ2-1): EAGVTQSPTHLIKTRGQQATLRCSPISGHTSVYWYQQALGLGLQFLLWYDEGEERNRGNFPPRFSGRQFPNYSSELNVNALELEDSALYLCASSLGQWTSGRDEQFFGPGTRLTVL.

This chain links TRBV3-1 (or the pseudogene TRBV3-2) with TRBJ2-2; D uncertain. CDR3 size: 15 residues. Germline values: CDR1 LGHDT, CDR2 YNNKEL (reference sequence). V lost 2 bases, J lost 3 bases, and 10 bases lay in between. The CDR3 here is CASSQSLIDTGELFF. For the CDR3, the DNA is TGTGCCAGCAGCCAAAGCCTCATAGACACCGGGGAGCTGTTTTTT.

This CDR3 reads CASSQDSAGIYGYTF. The CDR3 DNA follows: TGCGCCAGCAGCCAAGACTCAGCCGGGATCTATGGCTACACCTTC. V and J are TRBV4-1 and TRBJ1-2; D is unresolved. Trimming removed 0 bases at V and 4 bases at J, with 12 bases between. Germline lookup yields CDR1 MGHRA and CDR2 YSYEKL. The CDR3 consists of 15 residues.

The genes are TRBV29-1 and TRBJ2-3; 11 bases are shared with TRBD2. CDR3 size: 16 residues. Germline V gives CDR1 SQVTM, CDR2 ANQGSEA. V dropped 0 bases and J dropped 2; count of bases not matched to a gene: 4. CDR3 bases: TGCAGCGTTGAAGACCTAGCGGGAGGACACACAGATACGCAGTATTTT. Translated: CSVEDLAGGHTDTQYF.

The CDR3 loop reads CASRLGQGYEQYF. CDR3 nucleotides: TGCGCCAGCAGACTCGGACAGGGCTACGAGCAGTACTTC. The chain couples TRBV4-1 to TRBJ2-7; 8 positions match TRBD1. Trimming removed 6 bases from V and 3 bases from J; junction bases left unmatched: 4. CDR3 length: 13 residues. CDR1 MGHRA and CDR2 YSYEKL come from the germline V gene.

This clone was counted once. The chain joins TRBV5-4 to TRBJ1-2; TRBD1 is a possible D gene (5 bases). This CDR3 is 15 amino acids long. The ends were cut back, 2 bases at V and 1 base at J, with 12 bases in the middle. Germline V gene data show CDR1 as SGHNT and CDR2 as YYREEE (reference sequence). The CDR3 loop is CASSFKDRGNYGYTF. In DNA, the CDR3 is TGTGCCAGCAGCTTCAAAGATAGGGGTAACTATGGCTACACCTTC.

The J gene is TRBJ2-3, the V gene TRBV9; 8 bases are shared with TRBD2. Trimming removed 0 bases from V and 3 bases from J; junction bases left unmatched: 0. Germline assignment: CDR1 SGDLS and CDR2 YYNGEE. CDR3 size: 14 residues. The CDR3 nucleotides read TGTGCCAGCAGCGTAGCTAGCGGGACAGATACGCAGTATTTT. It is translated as CASSVASGTDTQYF. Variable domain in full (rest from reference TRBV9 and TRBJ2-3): DSGVTQTPKHLITATGQRVTLRCSPRSGDLSVYWYQQSLDQGLQFLIQYYNGEERAKGNILERFSAQQFPDLHSELNLSSLELGDSALYFCASSVASGTDTQYFGPGTRLTVL.